This T cell receptor (beta chain) was found in a study of T-cell memory formation after mild COVID-19. Broader study findings: Largely, contracting CD4+ clones fell within CM and EM, and contracting CD8+ clones within EMRA. Nothing confirmed that second-wave clones peaking on day 37 were specific for SARS-CoV-2.

This clonotype was detected only a few times. Its antigen is still unknown. Germline V gene data show CDR1 as MNHEY and CDR2 as SVGEGT. The V gene lost 2 bases and the J gene lost 0 bases, with 13 bases spanning the gap. The CDR3 has 16 amino acids. MiXCR, run by TCRdb on the 5' RACE reads, gives a single entry per CDR3 protein. The profile covers some 62,000 distinct CDR3 sequences, with about a tenth appearing a single time and around 1.2% taken by the ten largest. V usage is TRBV6-2 or TRBV6-3 and J usage is TRBJ1-1; D gene uncertain. Sequenced material: PBMCs or a T cell subset sorted from them (not recorded which). The sequence was obtained from a man between 18 and 35 years old who had mild COVID-19 (a few samples of this study predate the infection). Cell type and time point are not known. CDR3 in amino acids: CASSYPPGAMNTEAFF. In DNA, the CDR3 is TGTGCCAGCAGTTACCCCCCCGGAGCCATGAACACTGAAGCTTTCTTT.